This TCR beta chain derives from a study of beta chain features in type 1 diabetes. Study results and limitations: In all four CD4+ subsets, TCRB CDR3 length was significantly, moderately reduced in type 1 diabetes. Overrepresentation of cells with high TCR expression could result from cDNA sequencing.

As to this clone: No antigen is known for it.

As every portion of the isolated RNA was reverse transcribed, the sequencing read expressed TCRB transcripts. The method was immunoSEQ multiplex PCR; TCRdb's version includes in-frame clones alone and lacks a portion of them. There are 550,000 to 850,000 clones in the sample; about an eighth occur only once, and around 0.022% lies in the top ten. Without exception, sorted populations had purity beyond 98%. The CDR3 sequence is 14 residues long. Trimming removed 8 bases from V and 12 bases from J; junction bases left unmatched: 15. CDR1 and CDR2 from the germline V gene are GTSNPN and SVGIG (reference sequence).

Sequencing was performed on naive CD4+ T cells from blood. The chain combines TRBV30 with TRBJ1-4; 10 bases are a match to TRBD1. The origin of this receptor is a man younger than 35 with type 1 diabetes. CDR3: CASHRDRGTIELFF. CDR3 coding DNA: TGTGCCAGCCACCGGGACAGGGGAACTATCGAACTGTTTTTT. Based on the CDR3 plus reference TRBV30 and TRBJ1-4, the full variable domain is SQTIHQWPATLVQPVGSPLSLECTVEGTSNPNLYWYRQAAGRGLQLLFYSVGIGQISSEVPQNLSASRPQDRQFILSSKKLLLSDSGFYLCASHRDRGTIELFFGSGTQLSVL.